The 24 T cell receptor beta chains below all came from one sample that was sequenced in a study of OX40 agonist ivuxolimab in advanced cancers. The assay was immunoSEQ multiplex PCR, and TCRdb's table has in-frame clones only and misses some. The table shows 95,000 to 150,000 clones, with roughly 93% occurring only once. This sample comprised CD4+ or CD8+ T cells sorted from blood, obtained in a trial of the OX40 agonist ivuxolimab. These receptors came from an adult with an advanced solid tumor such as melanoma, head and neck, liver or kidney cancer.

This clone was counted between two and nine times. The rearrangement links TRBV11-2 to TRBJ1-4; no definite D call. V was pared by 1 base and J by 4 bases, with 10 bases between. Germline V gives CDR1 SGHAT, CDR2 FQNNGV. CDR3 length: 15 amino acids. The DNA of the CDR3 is TGTGCCAGCAGCTTAGGTGGTTTACTTAATGAAAAACTGTTTTTT. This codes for CASSLGGLLNEKLFF.

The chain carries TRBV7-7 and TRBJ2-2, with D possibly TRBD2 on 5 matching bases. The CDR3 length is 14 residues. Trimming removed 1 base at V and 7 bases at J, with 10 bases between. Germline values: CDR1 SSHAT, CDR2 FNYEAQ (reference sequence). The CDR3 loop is CASSLGGGGGELFF. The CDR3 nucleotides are TGTGCCAGCAGCTTAGGCGGAGGCGGCGGGGAGCTGTTTTTT.

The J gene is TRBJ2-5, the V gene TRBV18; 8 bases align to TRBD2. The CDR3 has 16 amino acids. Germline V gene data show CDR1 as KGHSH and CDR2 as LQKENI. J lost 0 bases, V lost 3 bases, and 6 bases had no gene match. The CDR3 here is CASSPRLASDQETQYF. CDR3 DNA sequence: TGTGCCAGCTCACCGAGACTAGCGTCCGACCAAGAGACCCAGTACTTC.

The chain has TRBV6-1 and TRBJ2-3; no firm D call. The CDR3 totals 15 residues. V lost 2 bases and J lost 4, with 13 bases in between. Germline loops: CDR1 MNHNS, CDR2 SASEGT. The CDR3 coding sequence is TGTGCCAGCAGTGAATTGGGCCCCCCGGCAGATACGCAGTATTTT. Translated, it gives CASSELGPPADTQYF.

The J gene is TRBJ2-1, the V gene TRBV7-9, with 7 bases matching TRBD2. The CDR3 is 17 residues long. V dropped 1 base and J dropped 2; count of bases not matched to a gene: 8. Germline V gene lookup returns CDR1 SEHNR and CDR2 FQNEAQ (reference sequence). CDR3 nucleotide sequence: TGTGCCAGCAGCTTAGTAAGGTCGGCGGGAGCCTACAATGAGCAGTTCTTC. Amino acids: CASSLVRSAGAYNEQFF.

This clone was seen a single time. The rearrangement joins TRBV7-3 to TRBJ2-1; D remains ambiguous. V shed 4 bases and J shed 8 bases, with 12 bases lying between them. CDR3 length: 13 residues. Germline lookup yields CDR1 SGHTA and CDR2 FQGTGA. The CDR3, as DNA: TGTGCCAGCAGCTCCTCCCTGCGCTATGAGCAGTTCTTC. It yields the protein CASSSSLRYEQFF.

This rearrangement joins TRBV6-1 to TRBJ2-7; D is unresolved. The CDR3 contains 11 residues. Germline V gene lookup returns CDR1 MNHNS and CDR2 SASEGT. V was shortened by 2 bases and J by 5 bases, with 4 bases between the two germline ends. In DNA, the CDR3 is TGTGCCAGCAGTGAACCACACGAGCAGTACTTC. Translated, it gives CASSEPHEQYF.

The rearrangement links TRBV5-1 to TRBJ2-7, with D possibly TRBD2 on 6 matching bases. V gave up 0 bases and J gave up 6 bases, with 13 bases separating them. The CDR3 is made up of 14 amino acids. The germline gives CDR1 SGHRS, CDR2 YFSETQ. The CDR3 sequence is CASSLAIGSTEQYF. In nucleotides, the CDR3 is TGCGCCAGCAGCTTGGCTATCGGGAGCACCGAGCAGTACTTC. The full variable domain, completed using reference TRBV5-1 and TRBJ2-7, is KAGVTQTPRYLIKTRGQQVTLSCSPISGHRSVSWYQQTPGQGLQFLFEYFSETQRNKGNFPGRFSGRQFSNSRSEMNVSTLELGDSALYLCASSLAIGSTEQYFGPGTRLTVT.

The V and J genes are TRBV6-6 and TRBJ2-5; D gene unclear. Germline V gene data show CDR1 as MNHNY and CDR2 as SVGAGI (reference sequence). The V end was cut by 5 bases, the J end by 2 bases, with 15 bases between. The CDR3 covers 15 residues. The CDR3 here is CASSLPETGQETQYF. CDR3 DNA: TGTGCCAGCAGTCTCCCCGAGACGGGTCAAGAGACCCAGTACTTC.

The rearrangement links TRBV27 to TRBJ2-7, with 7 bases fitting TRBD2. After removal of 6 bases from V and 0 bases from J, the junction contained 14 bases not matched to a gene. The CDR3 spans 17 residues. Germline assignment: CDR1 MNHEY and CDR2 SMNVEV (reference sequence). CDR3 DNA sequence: TGTGCCAGCAGGCTGAGTGGGAGCGGGACCCGCTCCTACGAGCAGTACTTC. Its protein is CASRLSGSGTRSYEQYF.

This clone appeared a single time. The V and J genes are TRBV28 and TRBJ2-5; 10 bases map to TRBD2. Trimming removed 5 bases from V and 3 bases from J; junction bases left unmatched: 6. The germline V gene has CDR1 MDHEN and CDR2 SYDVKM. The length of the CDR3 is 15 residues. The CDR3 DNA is TGTGCCAGCAGTACACGAACTAGCGGGAAAGAGACCCAGTACTTC. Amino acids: CASSTRTSGKETQYF.

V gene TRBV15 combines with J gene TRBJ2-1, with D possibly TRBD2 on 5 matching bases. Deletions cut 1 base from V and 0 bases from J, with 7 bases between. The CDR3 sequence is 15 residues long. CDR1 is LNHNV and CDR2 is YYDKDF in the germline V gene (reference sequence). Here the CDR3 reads CATSRGGSSYNEQFF. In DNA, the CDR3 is TGTGCCACCAGCAGAGGAGGGAGCTCCTACAATGAGCAGTTCTTC.

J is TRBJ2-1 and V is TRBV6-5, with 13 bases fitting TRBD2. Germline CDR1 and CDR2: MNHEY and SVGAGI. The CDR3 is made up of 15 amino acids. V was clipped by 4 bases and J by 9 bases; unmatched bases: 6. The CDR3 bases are TGTGCCAGCAGTTCGAGGACTAGCGGGAGTACTGAGCAGTTCTTC. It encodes CASSSRTSGSTEQFF.

In nucleotides, the CDR3 is TGTGCCAGCTGTCAGGGAACAGCCGGACGCAATGAGCAGTTCTTC. Protein product: CASCQGTAGRNEQFF. The rearrangement uses TRBV28 and TRBJ2-1; TRBD1 might be the D (5 bases). There are 15 residues in the CDR3. V lost 8 bases, J lost 6 bases, and 20 bases lay in between. The germline gives CDR1 MDHEN, CDR2 SYDVKM.

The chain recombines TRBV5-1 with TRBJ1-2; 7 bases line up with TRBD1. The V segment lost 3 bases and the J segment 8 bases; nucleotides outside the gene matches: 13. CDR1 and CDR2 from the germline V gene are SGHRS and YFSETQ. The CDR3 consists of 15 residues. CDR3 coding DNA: TGCGCCAGCAGCTCGACCTTGAGGGGGCGGGAAGGCTACACCTTC. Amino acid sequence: CASSSTLRGREGYTF. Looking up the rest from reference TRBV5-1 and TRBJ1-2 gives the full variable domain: KAGVTQTPRYLIKTRGQQVTLSCSPISGHRSVSWYQQTPGQGLQFLFEYFSETQRNKGNFPGRFSGRQFSNSRSEMNVSTLELGDSALYLCASSSTLRGREGYTFGSGTRLTVV.

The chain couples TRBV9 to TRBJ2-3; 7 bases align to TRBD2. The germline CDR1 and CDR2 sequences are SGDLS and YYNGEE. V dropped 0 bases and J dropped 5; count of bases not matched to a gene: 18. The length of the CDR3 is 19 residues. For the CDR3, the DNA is TGTGCCAGCAGCGTAGCGTTGGGGCGGGGGAATGTTCGTAGAGATACGCAGTATTTT. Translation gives CASSVALGRGNVRRDTQYF.

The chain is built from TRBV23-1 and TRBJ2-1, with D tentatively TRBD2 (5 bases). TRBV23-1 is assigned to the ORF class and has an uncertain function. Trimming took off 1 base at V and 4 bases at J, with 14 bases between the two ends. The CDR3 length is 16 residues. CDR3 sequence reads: CASSQLGQRRYNEQFF. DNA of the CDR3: TGCGCCAGCAGTCAATTGGGCCAGCGGAGGTACAATGAGCAGTTCTTC.

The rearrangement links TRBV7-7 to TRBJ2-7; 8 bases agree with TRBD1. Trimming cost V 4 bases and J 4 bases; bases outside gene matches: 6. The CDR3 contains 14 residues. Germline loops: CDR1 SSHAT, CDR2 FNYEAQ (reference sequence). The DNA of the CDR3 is TGTGCCAGCAGCTCCGGACAGGGTTTGTACGAGCAGTACTTC. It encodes CASSSGQGLYEQYF.

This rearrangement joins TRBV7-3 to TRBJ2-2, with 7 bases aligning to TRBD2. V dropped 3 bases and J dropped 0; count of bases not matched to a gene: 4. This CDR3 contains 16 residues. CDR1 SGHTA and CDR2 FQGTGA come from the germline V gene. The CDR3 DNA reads TGTGCCAGCAGCTTTATCGGACTAGCGAACACCGGGGAGCTGTTTTTT. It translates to CASSFIGLANTGELFF.

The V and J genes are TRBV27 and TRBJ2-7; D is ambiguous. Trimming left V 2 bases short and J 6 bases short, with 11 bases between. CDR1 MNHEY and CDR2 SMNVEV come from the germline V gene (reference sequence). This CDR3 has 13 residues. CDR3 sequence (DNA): TGTGCCAGCAGTTTAAGCGATAGAGGCGAGCAGTACTTC. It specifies CASSLSDRGEQYF.

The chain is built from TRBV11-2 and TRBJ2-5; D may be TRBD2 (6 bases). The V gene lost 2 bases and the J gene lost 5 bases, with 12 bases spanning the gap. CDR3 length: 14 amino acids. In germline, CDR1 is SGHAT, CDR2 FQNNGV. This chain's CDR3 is CASSLLGSGETQYF. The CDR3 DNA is TGTGCCAGCAGCTTATTGGGTAGCGGTGAGACCCAGTACTTC.

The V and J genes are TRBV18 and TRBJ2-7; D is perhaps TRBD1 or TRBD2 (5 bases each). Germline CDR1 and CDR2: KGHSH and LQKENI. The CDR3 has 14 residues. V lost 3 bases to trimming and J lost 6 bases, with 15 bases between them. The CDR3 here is CASSPTGTWGEQYF. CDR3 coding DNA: TGTGCCAGCTCACCTACCGGGACGTGGGGCGAGCAGTACTTC.

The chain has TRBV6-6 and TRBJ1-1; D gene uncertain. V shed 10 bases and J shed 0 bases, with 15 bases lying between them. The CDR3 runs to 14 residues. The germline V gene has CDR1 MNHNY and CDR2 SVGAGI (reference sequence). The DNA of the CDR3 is TGTGCCACTGCGAGGACGTCTCTGAACACTGAAGCTTTCTTT. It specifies CATARTSLNTEAFF.

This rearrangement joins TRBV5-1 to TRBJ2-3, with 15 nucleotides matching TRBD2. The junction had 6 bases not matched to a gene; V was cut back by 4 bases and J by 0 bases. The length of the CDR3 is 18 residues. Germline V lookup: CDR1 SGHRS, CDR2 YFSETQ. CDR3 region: CASSPGLAGGPSTDTQYF. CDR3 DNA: TGCGCCAGCAGCCCTGGACTAGCGGGGGGGCCTAGCACAGATACGCAGTATTTT.